This T cell receptor (beta chain) was recorded in a study of shared clonotypes between healthy human individuals. Trimming pared 4 bases from V and 2 bases from J, leaving 15 bases between. The CDR3 has 15 amino acids. CDR1 is SGHRS, CDR2 YFSETQ, per germline. Only in-frame clones appear in the TCRdb table, and some are missing; sequencing was by immunoSEQ multiplex PCR. In the table there are about 2,500,000 clones, around 94% of which are singletons. The clonotype originates from a man aged 18 to 29 in good health. The rearrangement joins TRBV5-1 to TRBJ1-1; D possibly corresponds to TRBD1 (6 bases). Input material: naive CD4+ T cells sorted from blood. Subset in this sample: CD45RA+ positively selected. Here the CDR3 DNA reads TGCGCCAGCAGCCCGTTGCGGGGGGCAAACACTGAAGCTTTCTTT. This gives the protein CASSPLRGANTEAFF. Filled out from reference TRBV5-1 and TRBJ1-1, the complete variable domain reads KAGVTQTPRYLIKTRGQQVTLSCSPISGHRSVSWYQQTPGQGLQFLFEYFSETQRNKGNFPGRFSGRQFSNSRSEMNVSTLELGDSALYLCASSPLRGANTEAFFGQGTRLTVV.